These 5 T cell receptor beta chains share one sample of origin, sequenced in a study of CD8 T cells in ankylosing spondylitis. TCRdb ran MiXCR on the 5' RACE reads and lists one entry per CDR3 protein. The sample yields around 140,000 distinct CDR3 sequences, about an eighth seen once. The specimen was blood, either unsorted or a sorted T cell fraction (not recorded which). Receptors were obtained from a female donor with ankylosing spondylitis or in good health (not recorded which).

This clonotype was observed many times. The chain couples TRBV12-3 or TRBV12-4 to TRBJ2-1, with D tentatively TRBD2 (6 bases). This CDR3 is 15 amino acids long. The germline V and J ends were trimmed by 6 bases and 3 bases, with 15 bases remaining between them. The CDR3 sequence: CASSLREVGYNEQFF. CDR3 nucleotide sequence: TGTGCCAGCAGCCTAAGGGAGGTAGGCTACAATGAGCAGTTCTTC.

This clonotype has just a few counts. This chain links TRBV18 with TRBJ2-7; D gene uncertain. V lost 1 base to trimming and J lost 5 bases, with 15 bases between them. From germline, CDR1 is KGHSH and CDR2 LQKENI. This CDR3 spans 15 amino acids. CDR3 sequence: CASSPLGYNGDEQYF. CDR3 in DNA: TGTGCCAGCTCACCACTAGGGTACAACGGAGACGAGCAGTACTTC. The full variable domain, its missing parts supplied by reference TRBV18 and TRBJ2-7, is NAGVMQNPRHLVRRRGQEARLRCSPMKGHSHVYWYRQLPEEGLKFMVYLQKENIIDESGMPKERFSAEFPKEGPSILRIQQVVRGDSAAYFCASSPLGYNGDEQYFGPGTRLTVT.

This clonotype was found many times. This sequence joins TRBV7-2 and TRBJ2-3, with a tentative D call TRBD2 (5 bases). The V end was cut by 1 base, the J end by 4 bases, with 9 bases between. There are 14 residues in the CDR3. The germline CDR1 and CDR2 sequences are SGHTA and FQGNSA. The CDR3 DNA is TGTGCCAGCAGCTTAGGTGGGAGCCCAGATACGCAGTATTTT. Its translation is CASSLGGSPDTQYF.

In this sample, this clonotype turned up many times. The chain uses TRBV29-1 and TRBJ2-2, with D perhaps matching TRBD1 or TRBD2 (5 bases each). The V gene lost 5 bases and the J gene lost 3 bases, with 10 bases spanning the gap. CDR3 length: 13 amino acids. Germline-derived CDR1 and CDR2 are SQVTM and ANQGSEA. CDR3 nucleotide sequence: TGCAGCGTTCCAGGGCGGGACACCGGGGAGCTGTTTTTT. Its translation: CSVPGRDTGELFF.

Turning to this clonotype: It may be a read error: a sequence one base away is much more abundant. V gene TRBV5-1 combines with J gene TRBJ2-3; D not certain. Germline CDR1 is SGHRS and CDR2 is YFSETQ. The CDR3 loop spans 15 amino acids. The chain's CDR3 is CASSLLLGSTDAQYF. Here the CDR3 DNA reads TGCGCCAGCAGCTTGCTGCTAGGAAGCACAGATGCGCAGTATTTT. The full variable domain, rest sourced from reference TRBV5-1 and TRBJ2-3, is KAGVTQTPRYLIKTRGQQVTLSCSPISGHRSVSWYQQTPGQGLQFLFEYFSETQRNKGNFPGRFSGRQFSNSRSEMNVSTLELGDSALYLCASSLLLGSTDAQYFGPGTRLTVL.